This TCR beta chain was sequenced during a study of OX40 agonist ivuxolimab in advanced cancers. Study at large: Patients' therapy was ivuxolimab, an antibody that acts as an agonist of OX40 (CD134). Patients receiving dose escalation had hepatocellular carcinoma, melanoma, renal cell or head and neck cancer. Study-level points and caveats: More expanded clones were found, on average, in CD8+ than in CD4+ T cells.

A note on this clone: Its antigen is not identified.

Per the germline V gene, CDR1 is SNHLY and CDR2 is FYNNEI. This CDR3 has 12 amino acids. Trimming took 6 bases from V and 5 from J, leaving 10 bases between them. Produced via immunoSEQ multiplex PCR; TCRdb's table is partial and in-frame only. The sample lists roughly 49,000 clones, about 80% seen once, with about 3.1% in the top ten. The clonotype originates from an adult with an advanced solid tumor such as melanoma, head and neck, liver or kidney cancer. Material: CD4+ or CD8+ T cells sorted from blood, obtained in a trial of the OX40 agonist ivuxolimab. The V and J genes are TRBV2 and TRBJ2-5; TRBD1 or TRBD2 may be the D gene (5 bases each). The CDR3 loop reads CASRGDPETQYF. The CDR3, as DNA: TGTGCCAGCAGGGGGGATCCGGAGACCCAGTACTTC.